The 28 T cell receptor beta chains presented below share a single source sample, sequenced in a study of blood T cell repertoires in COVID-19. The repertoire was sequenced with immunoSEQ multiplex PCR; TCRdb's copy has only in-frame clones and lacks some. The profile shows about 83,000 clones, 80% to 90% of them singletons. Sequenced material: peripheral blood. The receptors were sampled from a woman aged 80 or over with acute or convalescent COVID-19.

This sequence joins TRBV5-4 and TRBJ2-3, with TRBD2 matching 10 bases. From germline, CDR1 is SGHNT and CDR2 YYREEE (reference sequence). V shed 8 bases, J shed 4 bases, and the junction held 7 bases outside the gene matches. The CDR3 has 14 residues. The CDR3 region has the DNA TGTGCCAGTGTAGGGACTAGCGATTCAGATACGCAGTATTTT. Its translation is CASVGTSDSDTQYF.

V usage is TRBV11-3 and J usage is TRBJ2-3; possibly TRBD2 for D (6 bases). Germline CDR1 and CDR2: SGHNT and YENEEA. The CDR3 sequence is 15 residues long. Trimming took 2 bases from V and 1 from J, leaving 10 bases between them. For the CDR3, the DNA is TGTGCCAGCAGCTTATCAGCGGGCGGCACAGATACGCAGTATTTT. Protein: CASSLSAGGTDTQYF.

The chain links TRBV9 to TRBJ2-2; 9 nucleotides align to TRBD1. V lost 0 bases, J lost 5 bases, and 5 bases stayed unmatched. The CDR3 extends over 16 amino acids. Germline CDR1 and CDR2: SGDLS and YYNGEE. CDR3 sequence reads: CASSVEGTGLTGELFF. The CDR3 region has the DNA TGTGCCAGCAGCGTAGAGGGGACAGGGCTTACCGGGGAGCTGTTTTTT.

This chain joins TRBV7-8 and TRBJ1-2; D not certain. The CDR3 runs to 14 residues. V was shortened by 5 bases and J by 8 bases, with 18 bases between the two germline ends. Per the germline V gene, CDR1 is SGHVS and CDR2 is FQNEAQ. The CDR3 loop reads CASSPTGTSGGYTF. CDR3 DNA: TGTGCCAGCAGCCCCACGGGTACATCCGGGGGCTACACCTTC. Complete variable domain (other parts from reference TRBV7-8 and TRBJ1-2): GAGVSQSPRYKVAKRGQDVALRCDPISGHVSLFWYQQALGQGPEFLTYFQNEAQLDKSGLPSDRFFAERPEGSVSTLKIQRTQQEDSAVYLCASSPTGTSGGYTFGSGTRLTVV.

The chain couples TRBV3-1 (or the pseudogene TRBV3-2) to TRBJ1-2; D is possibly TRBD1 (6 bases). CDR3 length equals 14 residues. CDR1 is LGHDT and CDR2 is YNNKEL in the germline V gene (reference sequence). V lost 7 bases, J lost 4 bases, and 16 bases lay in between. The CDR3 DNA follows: TGTGCCAGCACCCCGGGGGGGCGGAGCTATGGCTACACCTTC. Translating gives CASTPGGRSYGYTF.

CDR3 DNA: TGTGCCAGCAGCCAAGGGACCGGGGGGGGCACAGATACGCAGTATTTT. It codes for CASSQGTGGGTDTQYF. The chain uses TRBV3-1 (or the pseudogene TRBV3-2) and TRBJ2-3; 8 bases align to TRBD2. The V gene's germline CDR1 is LGHDT and CDR2 YNNKEL (reference sequence). V dropped 1 base and J dropped 1; count of bases not matched to a gene: 4. CDR3 size: 16 residues.

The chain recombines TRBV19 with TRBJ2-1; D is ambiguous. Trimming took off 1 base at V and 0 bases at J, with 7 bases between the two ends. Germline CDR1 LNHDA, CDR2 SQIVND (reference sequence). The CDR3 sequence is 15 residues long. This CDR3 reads CASSIGMFSYNEQFF. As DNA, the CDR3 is TGTGCCAGTAGTATAGGTATGTTCTCCTACAATGAGCAGTTCTTC.

In nucleotides, the CDR3 is TGTGCCATTTCCACAGGGTTTAGCAATCAGCCCCAGCATTTT. Translation gives CAISTGFSNQPQHF. The rearrangement joins TRBV2 to TRBJ1-5, with D possibly being TRBD1 (6 bases). CDR1 is SNHLY and CDR2 is FYNNEI in the germline V gene. V gave up 10 bases and J gave up 0 bases, with 13 bases separating them. The CDR3 totals 14 residues.

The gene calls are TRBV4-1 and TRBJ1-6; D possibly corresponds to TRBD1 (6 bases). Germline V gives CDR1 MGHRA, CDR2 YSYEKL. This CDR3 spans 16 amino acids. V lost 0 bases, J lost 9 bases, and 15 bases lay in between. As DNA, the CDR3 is TGCGCCAGCAGCCAAGAAGGGGGGGGGTTGGGTTCACCCCTCCACTTT. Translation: CASSQEGGGLGSPLHF.

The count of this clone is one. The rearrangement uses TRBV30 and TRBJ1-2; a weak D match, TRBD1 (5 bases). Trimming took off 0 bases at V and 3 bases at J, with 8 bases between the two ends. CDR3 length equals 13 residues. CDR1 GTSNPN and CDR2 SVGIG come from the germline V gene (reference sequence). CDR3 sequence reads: CAWSVQGDYGYTF. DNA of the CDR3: TGTGCCTGGAGTGTTCAAGGGGACTATGGCTACACCTTC. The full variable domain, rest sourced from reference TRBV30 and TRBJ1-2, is SQTIHQWPATLVQPVGSPLSLECTVEGTSNPNLYWYRQAAGRGLQLLFYSVGIGQISSEVPQNLSASRPQDRQFILSSKKLLLSDSGFYLCAWSVQGDYGYTFGSGTRLTVV.

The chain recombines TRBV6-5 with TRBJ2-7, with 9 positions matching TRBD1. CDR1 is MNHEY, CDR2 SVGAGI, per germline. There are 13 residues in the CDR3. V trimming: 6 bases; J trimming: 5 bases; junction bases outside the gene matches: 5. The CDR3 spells CASSGTGSDEQYF. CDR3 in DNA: TGTGCCAGCAGCGGGACAGGGTCTGACGAGCAGTACTTC.

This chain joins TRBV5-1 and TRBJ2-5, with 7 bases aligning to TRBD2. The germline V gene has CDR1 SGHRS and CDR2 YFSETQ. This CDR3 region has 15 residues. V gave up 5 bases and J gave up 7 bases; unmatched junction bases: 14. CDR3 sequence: CASRPLVVAGGTQYF. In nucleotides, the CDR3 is TGCGCCAGCAGGCCACTGGTGGTAGCGGGTGGGACCCAGTACTTC. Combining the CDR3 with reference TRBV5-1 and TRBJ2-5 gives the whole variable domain KAGVTQTPRYLIKTRGQQVTLSCSPISGHRSVSWYQQTPGQGLQFLFEYFSETQRNKGNFPGRFSGRQFSNSRSEMNVSTLELGDSALYLCASRPLVVAGGTQYFGPGTRLLVL.

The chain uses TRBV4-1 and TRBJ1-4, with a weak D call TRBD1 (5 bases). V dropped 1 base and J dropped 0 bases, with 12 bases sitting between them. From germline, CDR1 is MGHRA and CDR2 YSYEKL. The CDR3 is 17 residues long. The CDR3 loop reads CASSQGRQLATNEKLFF. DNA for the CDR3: TGCGCCAGCAGCCAAGGGCGACAGTTAGCAACTAATGAAAAACTGTTTTTT.

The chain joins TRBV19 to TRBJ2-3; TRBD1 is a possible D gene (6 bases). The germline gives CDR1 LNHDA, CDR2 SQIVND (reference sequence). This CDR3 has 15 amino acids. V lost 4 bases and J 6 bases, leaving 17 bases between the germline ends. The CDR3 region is CASSNPRGLADTQYF. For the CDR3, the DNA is TGTGCCAGTAGTAACCCCAGGGGATTGGCCGATACGCAGTATTTT.

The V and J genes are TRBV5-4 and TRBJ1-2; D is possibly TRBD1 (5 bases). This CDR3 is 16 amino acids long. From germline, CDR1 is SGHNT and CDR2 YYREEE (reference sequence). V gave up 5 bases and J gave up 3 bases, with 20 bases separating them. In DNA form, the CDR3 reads TGTGCCAGCAGACATCAAACCCGGGGGGGTGACTATGGCTACACCTTC. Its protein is CASRHQTRGGDYGYTF.

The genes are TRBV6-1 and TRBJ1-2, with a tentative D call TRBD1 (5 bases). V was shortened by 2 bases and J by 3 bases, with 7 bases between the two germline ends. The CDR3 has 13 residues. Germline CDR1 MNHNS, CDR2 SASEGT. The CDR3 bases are TGTGCCAGCAGTGAAAGGGGTGACTATGGCTACACCTTC. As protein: CASSERGDYGYTF.

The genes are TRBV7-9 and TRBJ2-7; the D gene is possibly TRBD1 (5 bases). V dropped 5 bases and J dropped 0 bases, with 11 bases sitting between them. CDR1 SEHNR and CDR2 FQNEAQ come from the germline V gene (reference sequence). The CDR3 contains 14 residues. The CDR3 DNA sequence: TGTGCCAGCAGCCCAGGACACCTCTCCTACGAGCAGTACTTC. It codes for CASSPGHLSYEQYF. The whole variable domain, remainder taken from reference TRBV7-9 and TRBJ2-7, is DTGVSQNPRHKITKRGQNVTFRCDPISEHNRLYWYRQTLGQGPEFLTYFQNEAQLEKSRLLSDRFSAERPKGSFSTLEIQRTEQGDSAMYLCASSPGHLSYEQYFGPGTRLTVT.

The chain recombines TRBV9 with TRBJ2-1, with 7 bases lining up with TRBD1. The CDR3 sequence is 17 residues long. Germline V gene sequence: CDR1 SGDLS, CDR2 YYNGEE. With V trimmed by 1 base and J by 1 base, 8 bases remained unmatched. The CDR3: CASSVTPTGLSYNEQFF. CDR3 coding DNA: TGTGCCAGCAGCGTAACCCCGACAGGGCTTTCCTACAATGAGCAGTTCTTC.

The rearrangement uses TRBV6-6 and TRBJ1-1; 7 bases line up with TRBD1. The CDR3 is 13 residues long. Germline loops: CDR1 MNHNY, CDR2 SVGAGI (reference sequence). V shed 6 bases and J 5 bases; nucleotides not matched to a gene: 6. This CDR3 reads CASRGTVGTEAFF. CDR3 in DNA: TGTGCCAGCAGAGGGACAGTAGGAACTGAAGCTTTCTTT.

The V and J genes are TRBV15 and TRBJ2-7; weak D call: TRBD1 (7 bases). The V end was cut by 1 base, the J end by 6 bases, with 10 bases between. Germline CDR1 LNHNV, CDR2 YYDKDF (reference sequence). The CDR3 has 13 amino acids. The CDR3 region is CATSRAGGFEQYF. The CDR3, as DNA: TGTGCCACCAGCAGAGCAGGGGGGTTCGAGCAGTACTTC. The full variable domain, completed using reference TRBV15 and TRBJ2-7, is DAMVIQNPRYQVTQFGKPVTLSCSQTLNHNVMYWYQQKSSQAPKLLFHYYDKDFNNEADTPDNFQSRRPNTSFCFLDIRSPGLGDTAMYLCATSRAGGFEQYFGPGTRLTVT.

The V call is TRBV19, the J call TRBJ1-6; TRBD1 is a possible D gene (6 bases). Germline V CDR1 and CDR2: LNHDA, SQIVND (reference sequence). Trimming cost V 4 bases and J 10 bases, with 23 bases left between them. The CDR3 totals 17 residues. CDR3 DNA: TGTGCCAGTAGTAATCTTCCCACGACAGGCGTGCAATCACCCCTCCACTTT. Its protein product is CASSNLPTTGVQSPLHF. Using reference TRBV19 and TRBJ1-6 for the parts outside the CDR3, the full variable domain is DGGITQSPKYLFRKEGQNVTLSCEQNLNHDAMYWYRQDPGQGLRLIYYSQIVNDFQKGDIAEGYSVSREKKESFPLTVTSAQKNPTAFYLCASSNLPTTGVQSPLHFGNGTRLTVT.

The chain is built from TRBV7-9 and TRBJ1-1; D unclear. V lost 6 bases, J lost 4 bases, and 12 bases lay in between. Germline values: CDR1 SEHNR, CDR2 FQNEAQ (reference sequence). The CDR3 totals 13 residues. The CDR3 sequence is CASSFVPGTEAFF. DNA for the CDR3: TGTGCCAGCAGTTTTGTCCCGGGCACTGAAGCTTTCTTT. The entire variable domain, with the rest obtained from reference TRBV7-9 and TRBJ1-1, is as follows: DTGVSQNPRHKITKRGQNVTFRCDPISEHNRLYWYRQTLGQGPEFLTYFQNEAQLEKSRLLSDRFSAERPKGSFSTLEIQRTEQGDSAMYLCASSFVPGTEAFFGQGTRLTVV.

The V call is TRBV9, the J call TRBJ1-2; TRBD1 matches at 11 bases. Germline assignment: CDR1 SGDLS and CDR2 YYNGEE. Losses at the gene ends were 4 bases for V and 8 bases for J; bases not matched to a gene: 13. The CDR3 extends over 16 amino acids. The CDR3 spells CASSLRTGGAEGGYTF. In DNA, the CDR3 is TGTGCCAGCAGCCTTAGGACAGGGGGCGCGGAAGGCGGCTACACCTTC.

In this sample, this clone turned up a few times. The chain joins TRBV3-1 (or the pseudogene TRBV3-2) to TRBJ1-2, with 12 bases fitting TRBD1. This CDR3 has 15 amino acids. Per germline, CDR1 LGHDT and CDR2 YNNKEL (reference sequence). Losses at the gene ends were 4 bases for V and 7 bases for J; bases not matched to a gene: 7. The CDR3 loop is CASSLGDRGPSGYTF. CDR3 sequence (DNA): TGTGCCAGCAGCCTGGGGGACAGGGGGCCAAGTGGCTACACCTTC.

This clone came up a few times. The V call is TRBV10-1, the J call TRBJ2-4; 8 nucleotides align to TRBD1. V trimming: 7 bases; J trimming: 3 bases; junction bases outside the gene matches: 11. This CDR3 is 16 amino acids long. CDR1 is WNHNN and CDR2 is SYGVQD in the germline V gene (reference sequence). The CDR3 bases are TGCGCCAGCACTTATCCTTCAGGGGGCGTCAAAAACATTCAGTACTTC. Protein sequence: CASTYPSGGVKNIQYF.

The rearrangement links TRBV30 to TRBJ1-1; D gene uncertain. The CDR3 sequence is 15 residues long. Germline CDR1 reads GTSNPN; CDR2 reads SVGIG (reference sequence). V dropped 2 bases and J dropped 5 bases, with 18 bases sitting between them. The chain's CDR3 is CAWSRLGIAGTEAFF. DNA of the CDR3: TGTGCCTGGAGTCGGTTGGGTATAGCGGGGACTGAAGCTTTCTTT.

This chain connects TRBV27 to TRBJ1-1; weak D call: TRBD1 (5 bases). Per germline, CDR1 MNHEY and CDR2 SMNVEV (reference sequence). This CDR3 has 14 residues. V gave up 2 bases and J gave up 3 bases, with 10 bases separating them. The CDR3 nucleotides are TGTGCCAGCAGTTTAGGGGGGTTGGACACTGAAGCTTTCTTT. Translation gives CASSLGGLDTEAFF.

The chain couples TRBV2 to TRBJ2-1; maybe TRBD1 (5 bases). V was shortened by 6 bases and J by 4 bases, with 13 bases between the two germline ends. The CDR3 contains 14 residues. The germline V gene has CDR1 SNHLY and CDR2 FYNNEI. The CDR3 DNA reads TGTGCCAGCAGCAAGACAGAGTTATACAATGAGCAGTTCTTC. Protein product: CASSKTELYNEQFF.